The 18 T cell receptor beta chains reported below all come from one sample, sequenced in a study of cytomegalovirus exposure and HLA in healthy donors. Primers for the PCR totalled 60 Vbeta and 13 Jbeta. Libraries were prepared by immunoSEQ multiplex PCR; TCRdb keeps only in-frame clonotypes and omits some of them. The repertoire holds roughly 130,000 clones, with less than 75% as singletons. The sample taken for sequencing was PBMCs. These receptors were collected from a woman in her thirties or forties in good health and CMV-seropositive.

The chain uses TRBV6-5 and TRBJ2-1; 8 bases agree with TRBD1. The CDR3 is 15 residues long. The germline CDR1 and CDR2 sequences are MNHEY and SVGAGI. The V gene end was trimmed by 6 bases and the J gene end by 4 bases; junction bases not matched to a gene: 8. CDR3 amino acids: CASRLDRGIYNEQFF. Here the CDR3 DNA reads TGTGCCAGCAGGCTCGACAGGGGAATATACAATGAGCAGTTCTTC.

V is TRBV19 and J is TRBJ1-6; D gene ambiguous. Germline CDR1 LNHDA, CDR2 SQIVND (reference sequence). This CDR3 spans 14 amino acids. The germline V and J ends were trimmed by 7 bases and 7 bases, with 14 bases remaining between them. CDR3 sequence reads: CASTQGVRNSPLHF. In nucleotides, the CDR3 is TGTGCCAGTACCCAAGGAGTGAGAAATTCACCCCTCCACTTT.

The chain recombines TRBV11-2 with TRBJ2-7; D is possibly TRBD2 (5 bases). V was cut by 1 base and J by 2 bases, with 15 bases left in between. This CDR3 is built from 16 residues. Germline loops: CDR1 SGHAT, CDR2 FQNNGV. CDR3 in DNA: TGTGCCAGCAGCTTAGTTAGCGCTAAACGTCCCTACGAGCAGTACTTC. Amino acids: CASSLVSAKRPYEQYF.

The V call is TRBV19, the J call TRBJ2-3, with D uncertain. Germline CDR1 LNHDA, CDR2 SQIVND (reference sequence). CDR3 length: 11 amino acids. With 4 bases removed from V and 5 bases from J, the gap between germline ends came to 4 bases. CDR3: CASSNKDTQYF. CDR3 bases: TGTGCCAGTAGTAATAAAGATACGCAGTATTTT.

This chain connects TRBV18 to TRBJ2-2; D might be TRBD1 (5 bases). Germline CDR1 is KGHSH and CDR2 is LQKENI. Between the trimmed V and J ends, which lost 2 bases and 8 bases, there was a span of 15 bases. This CDR3 has 15 amino acids. CDR3: CASSPDSLTSGELFF. CDR3 nucleotides: TGTGCCAGCTCACCAGACAGCCTTACTTCAGGGGAGCTGTTTTTT.

In this sample, this clone turned up a few times. J is TRBJ1-2 and V is TRBV9; D is uncertain. CDR3 size: 13 residues. Trimming cost V 0 bases and J 2 bases, with 5 bases left between them. CDR1 is SGDLS and CDR2 is YYNGEE in the germline V gene. The CDR3 DNA follows: TGTGCCAGCAGCGTAGCACAGAACTATGGCTACACCTTC. Translated, it gives CASSVAQNYGYTF.

V gene TRBV19 combines with J gene TRBJ2-1; 8 nucleotides align to TRBD1. Germline V gives CDR1 LNHDA, CDR2 SQIVND (reference sequence). V was pared by 5 bases and J by 4 bases, with 4 bases of the junction left unmatched. The CDR3 loop spans 14 amino acids. The CDR3 reads CASSRRGLYNEQFF. The CDR3 DNA sequence: TGTGCCAGTAGTCGCAGGGGGCTTTACAATGAGCAGTTCTTC.

The chain couples TRBV28 to TRBJ2-5; 11 nucleotides align to TRBD2. Losses at the gene ends were 4 bases for V and 4 bases for J; bases not matched to a gene: 11. Germline V gene sequence: CDR1 MDHEN, CDR2 SYDVKM. The CDR3 runs 17 residues. This CDR3 reads CASSSYSGRASLETQYF. Written as DNA, the CDR3 is TGTGCCAGCAGTTCATATAGCGGGAGGGCCTCATTAGAGACCCAGTACTTC.

The rearrangement links TRBV5-5 to TRBJ1-3; D remains unclear. The CDR3 contains 14 residues. Germline values: CDR1 SGHKS, CDR2 YYEKEE (reference sequence). Trimming took off 2 bases at V and 0 bases at J, with 6 bases between the two ends. CDR3 in amino acids: CASSFDISGNTIYF. CDR3 nucleotide sequence: TGTGCCAGCAGCTTCGACATCTCTGGAAACACCATATATTTT.

The chain recombines TRBV30 with TRBJ2-3; D perhaps matches TRBD1 (6 bases). This CDR3 contains 17 residues. Germline-derived CDR1 and CDR2 are GTSNPN and SVGIG (reference sequence). V lost 8 bases to trimming and J lost 1 base, with 25 bases between them. CDR3 nucleotides: TGTGCCCCCCTCGGGGACACCCAAGGTGAATGCACAGATACGCAGTATTTT. Translated, it gives CAPLGDTQGECTDTQYF. Filled out from reference TRBV30 and TRBJ2-3, the complete variable domain reads SQTIHQWPATLVQPVGSPLSLECTVEGTSNPNLYWYRQAAGRGLQLLFYSVGIGQISSEVPQNLSASRPQDRQFILSSKKLLLSDSGFYLCAPLGDTQGECTDTQYFGPGTRLTVL.

The chain couples TRBV7-2 to TRBJ2-3, with D uncertain. Per germline, CDR1 SGHTA and CDR2 FQGNSA. The CDR3 is 14 residues long. Trimming stripped 2 bases from V and 6 bases from J, with 12 bases between. DNA of the CDR3: TGTGCCAGCAGCTTAATAGAGATATCCGATACGCAGTATTTT. Translating gives CASSLIEISDTQYF.

V gene TRBV28 combines with J gene TRBJ1-2; D perhaps matches TRBD1 (5 bases). Trimming shortened V by 6 bases and J by 6 bases, and 11 bases separated the two germline ends. CDR3 length: 12 residues. In germline, CDR1 is MDHEN, CDR2 SYDVKM. DNA for the CDR3: TGTGCCAGCAGGGCAGGGAAGGATGGCTACACCTTC. Translated: CASRAGKDGYTF.

The chain joins TRBV19 to TRBJ1-2; 8 bases match TRBD1. The CDR3 covers 15 residues. Looked up from germline, CDR1 is LNHDA and CDR2 is SQIVND (reference sequence). J lost 4 bases, V lost 3 bases, and 7 bases had no gene match. This CDR3 is CASSMLTGDSYGYTF. The CDR3 region has the DNA TGTGCCAGTAGTATGTTGACAGGGGATTCCTATGGCTACACCTTC.

Notes on this clone: The junction departs from germline at one end; a sequencing error may be responsible. The same CDR3 can be traced to other DNA sequences in this sample. The CDR3, as DNA: TGTGCCAGCAGCGCAAAGAGCGGGGTGATCACAGATACGCAGTATTTT. It codes for CASSAKSGVITDTQYF. The chain uses TRBV5-1 and TRBJ2-3; 7 bases are a match to TRBD2. CDR1 and CDR2 (germline): SGHRS, YFSETQ. The CDR3 loop spans 16 amino acids.

This clone has more than one count but fewer than ten. The rearrangement uses TRBV29-1 and TRBJ2-6, with 7 bases aligning to TRBD2. This CDR3 spans 16 amino acids. The V gene's germline CDR1 is SQVTM and CDR2 ANQGSEA. J was trimmed by 2 bases and V by 3 bases; bases with no gene match: 7. The CDR3 bases are TGCAGCGTTGATGATCGGGGGGTCACTGGGGCCAACGTCCTGACTTTC. It codes for CSVDDRGVTGANVLTF.

The gene calls are TRBV6-5 and TRBJ1-1; maybe TRBD1 (6 bases). Looked up from germline, CDR1 is MNHEY and CDR2 is SVGAGI. V was shortened by 7 bases and J by 5 bases, with 17 bases between the two germline ends. The CDR3 has 14 amino acids. The DNA of the CDR3 is TGTGCCAGCACCACCTCCGGGGGGCAGACTGAAGCTTTCTTT. This gives the protein CASTTSGGQTEAFF.

The chain employs TRBV6-1 and TRBJ1-2, with 9 bases that match TRBD1. CDR1 and CDR2 (germline): MNHNS, SASEGT. J was trimmed by 8 bases and V by 8 bases; bases with no gene match: 12. The CDR3 is 14 amino acids. The CDR3 DNA reads TGTGCCAGCGGGAATAAGGGACAGGGTCTCGGCTACACCTTC. Protein product: CASGNKGQGLGYTF.

This clone showed up just a few times. The V and J genes are TRBV11-2 and TRBJ1-1, with TRBD1 matching 8 bases. Germline V CDR1 and CDR2: SGHAT, FQNNGV. The length of the CDR3 is 13 residues. The trim removed 3 bases at V and 6 bases at J, leaving 3 bases unmatched. CDR3 nucleotide sequence: TGTGCCAGCAGCTTCGGACAGGGAGCTGAAGCTTTCTTT. This gives the protein CASSFGQGAEAFF.